This TCR beta chain was observed in a study of memory CD4+ T cells and cytomegalovirus serostatus. In the study overall: Healthy Belgian adult donors included roughly nine CMV-positive and 24 CMV-negative people.

The sort gate was single viable CD3+CD4+CD8-CD45RO+ cells for memory CD4+ T cells. Serostatus was set by detecting CMV pp150, pp28, p38, p52 IgG. Positive selection with CD4 microbeads enriched total CD4+ T cells. Findings and caveats of the study: Of approximately 160 reported CMV TCRbeta sequences, just over 65 were found in memory CD4+ repertoires.

Assay: immunoSEQ multiplex PCR; the TCRdb copy retains only in-frame clones and omits some. The sample includes tens of thousands of clones, 60% to 85% seen only once; the top ten take roughly 0.6%. CDR3 length equals 12 residues. Deletions cut 7 bases from V and 7 bases from J, with 11 bases between. Germline values: CDR1 SGHAT, CDR2 FQNNGV. Sample share makes this clone medium-sized (0.01 to 0.1%). Its antigen is currently unknown. Sequencing used memory CD4+ T cells from blood. The chain uses TRBV11-2 and TRBJ2-1, with D hard to call. The origin of this receptor is an adult in good health and CMV-seronegative. The CDR3 protein is CASTSLGNEQFF. For the CDR3, the DNA is TGTGCCAGCACCTCTCTGGGGAATGAGCAGTTCTTC.